This T cell receptor beta chain originates from a study of T-cell memory formation after mild COVID-19. Per the germline V gene, CDR1 is SGHAT and CDR2 is FQNNGV. The CDR3 covers 16 residues. J gave up 5 bases and V 1 base, and 6 bases lay outside the gene matches. This clonotype was seen only a few times. TCRdb passed the 5' RACE reads through MiXCR, listing each CDR3 protein once. The table includes roughly 510,000 distinct CDR3 sequences, roughly a sixth detected once. Sequences were obtained from PBMCs or a T cell subset sorted from them (not recorded which). This clonotype was sampled from an adult woman who had mild COVID-19 (a few samples of this study predate the infection). Cell type and time point are not known. The gene calls are TRBV11-2 and TRBJ2-1, with TRBD2 identical over 9 bases. The CDR3 DNA reads TGTGCCAGCAGCTTAGGTAGCGGGGGCCGGAACAATGAGCAGTTCTTC. This codes for CASSLGSGGRNNEQFF.